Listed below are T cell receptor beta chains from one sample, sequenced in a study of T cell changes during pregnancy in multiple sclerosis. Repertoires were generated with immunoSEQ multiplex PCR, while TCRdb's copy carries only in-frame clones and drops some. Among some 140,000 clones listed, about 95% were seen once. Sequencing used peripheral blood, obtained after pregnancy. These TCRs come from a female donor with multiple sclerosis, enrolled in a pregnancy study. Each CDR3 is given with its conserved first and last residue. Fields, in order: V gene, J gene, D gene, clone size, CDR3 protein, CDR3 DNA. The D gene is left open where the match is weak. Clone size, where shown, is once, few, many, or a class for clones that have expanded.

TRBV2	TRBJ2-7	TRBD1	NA	CASLWTGGDEQYF	TGTGCCAGTCTATGGACAGGGGGCGACGAGCAGTACTTC
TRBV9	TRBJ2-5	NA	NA	CASSQNSPKTQYF	TGTGCCAGCAGCCAGAATAGCCCAAAGACCCAGTACTTC
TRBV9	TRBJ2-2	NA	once	CASSVGGLPGELFF	TGTGCCAGCAGCGTAGGGGGACTGCCCGGGGAGCTGTTTTTT
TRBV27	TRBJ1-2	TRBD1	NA	CASSPTGTAYYGYTF	TGTGCCAGCAGTCCGACAGGGACAGCATACTATGGCTACACCTTC
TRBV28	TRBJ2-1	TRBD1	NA	CASSLDRGLLEQFF	TGTGCCAGCAGTTTGGACAGGGGCCTCTTGGAGCAGTTCTTC
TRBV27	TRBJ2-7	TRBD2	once	CASAELAVYEQYF	TGTGCCAGCGCCGAACTAGCGGTCTACGAGCAGTACTTC
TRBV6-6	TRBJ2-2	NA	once	CASSYSSSYTGELFF	TGTGCCAGCAGTTACTCTAGTTCCTACACCGGGGAGCTGTTTTTT
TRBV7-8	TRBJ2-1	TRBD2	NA	CASSPRGRREWNNEQFF	TGTGCCAGCAGCCCCCGTGGGAGGCGGGAGTGGAACAATGAGCAGTTCTTC
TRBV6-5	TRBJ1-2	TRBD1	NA	CASSWGTGVNYGYTF	TGTGCCAGCAGTTGGGGGACAGGGGTTAACTATGGCTACACCTTC
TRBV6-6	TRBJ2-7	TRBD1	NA	CASRGGTGNDDEQYF	TGTGCCAGCAGGGGAGGGACAGGGAACGACGACGAGCAGTACTTC
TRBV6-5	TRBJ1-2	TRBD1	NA	CASSAGVGGAFGYTF	TGTGCCAGCAGTGCTGGCGTAGGGGGCGCGTTTGGCTACACCTTC
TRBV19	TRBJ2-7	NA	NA	CASSNPNYEQYF	TGTGCCAGTAGTAATCCCAACTACGAGCAGTACTTC
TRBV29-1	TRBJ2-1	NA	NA	CSVERSQDYNEQFF	TGCAGCGTTGAAAGATCACAGGACTACAATGAGCAGTTCTTC
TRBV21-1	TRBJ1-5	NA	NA	CASSPLRQGFASNQPQHF	TGTGCCAGCAGCCCCTTACGACAGGGTTTCGCTAGCAATCAGCCCCAGCATTTT
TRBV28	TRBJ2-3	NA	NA	CASSRPGATDTQYF	TGTGCCAGCAGTCGGCCAGGGGCAACAGATACGCAGTATTTT
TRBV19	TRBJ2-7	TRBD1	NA	CASSIGDRTYEQYF	TGTGCCAGTAGTATAGGGGACAGGACCTACGAGCAGTACTTC
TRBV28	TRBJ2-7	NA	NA	CASSQGPSYEQYF	TGTGCCAGCAGCCAGGGGCCGTCCTACGAGCAGTACTTC
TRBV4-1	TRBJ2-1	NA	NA	CASSQESRESNEQFF	TGCGCCAGCAGCCAAGAATCCCGGGAGAGCAATGAGCAGTTCTTC
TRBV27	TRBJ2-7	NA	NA	CASSLQGYEQYF	TGTGCCAGCAGTTTACAGGGCTACGAGCAGTACTTC
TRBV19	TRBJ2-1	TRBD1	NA	CASTPGQGIDEQFF	TGTGCCAGTACCCCGGGACAGGGGATCGATGAGCAGTTCTTC
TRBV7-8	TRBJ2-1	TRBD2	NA	CASSLRTSGLFNEQFF	TGTGCCAGCAGCTTACGAACTAGCGGGCTTTTCAATGAGCAGTTCTTC
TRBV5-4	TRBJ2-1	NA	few	CASSLDPGSSYNEQFF	TGTGCCAGCAGCTTGGATCCGGGGAGCTCCTACAATGAGCAGTTCTTC
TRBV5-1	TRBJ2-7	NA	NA	CASSFSAGSYEQYF	TGCGCCAGCAGCTTTTCGGCAGGGTCCTACGAGCAGTACTTC
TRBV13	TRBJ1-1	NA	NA	CASSHKQEGGTEAFF	TGTGCCAGCAGCCACAAACAGGAGGGAGGAACTGAAGCTTTCTTT
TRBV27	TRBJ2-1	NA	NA	CASSLSPTGEEFF	TGTGCCAGCAGTTTATCTCCCACAGGTGAGGAGTTCTTC
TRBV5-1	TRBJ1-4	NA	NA	CASSLDAGVGEKLFF	TGCGCCAGCAGCTTGGACGCGGGTGTTGGGGAAAAACTGTTTTTT
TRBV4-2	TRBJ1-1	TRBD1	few	CASTRDRANTEAFF	TGTGCCAGCACTAGGGACAGGGCGAACACTGAAGCTTTCTTT
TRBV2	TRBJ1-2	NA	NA	CASSEAREYGYTF	TGTGCCAGCAGTGAAGCTCGGGAGTATGGCTACACCTTC
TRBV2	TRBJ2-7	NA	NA	CASSESLPTRINSYEQYF	TGTGCCAGCAGTGAATCCCTTCCCACTAGAATCAACTCCTACGAGCAGTACTTC
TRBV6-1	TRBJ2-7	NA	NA	CASSGQRLLYEQYF	TGTGCCAGCAGTGGGCAGCGTTTACTCTACGAGCAGTACTTC